The rows below give T cell receptor beta chains drawn from one sample of a study of blood T cell repertoires in COVID-19. Assay: immunoSEQ multiplex PCR; the TCRdb copy retains only in-frame clones and omits some. Here the sample spans tens of thousands of clones, 88% being singletons. Sequenced material: peripheral blood. Receptor source: a man aged 50-59 years with active COVID-19. Both conserved end residues are part of each CDR3. The D gene is left open where the match is weak. The size of a clone is reported for some rows only, either as once, few or many, or as a class for expanded clones.

V gene	D gene	J gene	clone size	CDR3 protein	CDR3 DNA
TRBV3-1/TRBV3-2	TRBD1	TRBJ2-7	-	CASSRQGANEQYF	TGTGCCAGCAGCCGACAGGGGGCCAACGAGCAGTACTTC
TRBV7-2	-	TRBJ2-7	-	CASSPDRTGEQYF	TGTGCCAGCAGCCCTGACAGAACGGGCGAGCAGTACTTC
TRBV6-5	TRBD1	TRBJ1-4	-	CASRTGQVNEKLFF	TGTGCCAGCAGAACGGGACAGGTTAATGAAAAACTGTTTTTT
TRBV9	-	TRBJ1-1	-	CASSPRGEQNTEAFF	TGTGCCAGCAGCCCCAGGGGAGAACAGAACACTGAAGCTTTCTTT
TRBV9	-	TRBJ2-5	-	CASSVAGSGAQETQYF	TGTGCCAGCAGCGTAGCGGGTAGCGGTGCACAAGAGACCCAGTACTTC
TRBV7-8	-	TRBJ1-2	once	CASSPQRMSNYGYTF	TGTGCCAGCAGCCCCCAGAGGATGAGCAACTATGGCTACACCTTC
TRBV7-9	TRBD1	TRBJ2-7	-	CASSHGTGEFDEQYF	TGTGCCAGCAGCCACGGGACAGGGGAGTTCGACGAGCAGTACTTC
TRBV27	-	TRBJ1-2	-	CASSGQRNNYGYTF	TGTGCCAGCTCCGGACAGAGGAATAACTATGGCTACACCTTC
TRBV4-2	TRBD1	TRBJ1-1	-	CASSQNLRQGTEAFF	TGTGCCAGCAGCCAAAATCTGCGACAGGGGACTGAAGCTTTCTTT
TRBV9	TRBD2	TRBJ2-1	-	CASSSPRGGDNNEQFF	TGTGCCAGCAGCTCCCCCCGGGGGGGAGACAACAATGAGCAGTTCTTC
TRBV27	-	TRBJ2-7	-	CASSQWEQGGDEQYF	TGTGCCAGCAGTCAATGGGAACAGGGTGGTGACGAGCAGTACTTC
TRBV6-1	-	TRBJ2-2	few	CASSEFSNTGELFF	TGTGCCAGCAGTGAGTTCTCCAACACCGGGGAGCTGTTTTTT
TRBV24-1	-	TRBJ1-2	-	CATSDPYREGGYGYTF	TGTGCCACCAGTGATCCGTACAGGGAGGGAGGCTATGGCTACACCTTC
TRBV13	-	TRBJ1-1	-	CASSVRHMAEAFF	TGTGCCAGCAGCGTCCGACACATGGCTGAAGCTTTCTTT
TRBV5-4	TRBD1	TRBJ1-2	-	CASSTGQGANVPEGYTF	TGTGCCAGCAGCACCGGACAGGGCGCTAACGTTCCGGAGGGCTACACCTTC
TRBV30	-	TRBJ1-6	-	CAWSSPRTSHNSPLHF	TGTGCCTGGTCCTCTCCGAGGACATCCCATAATTCACCCCTCCACTTT
TRBV24-1	TRBD2	TRBJ2-2	-	CATSDSYGRENTGELFF	TGTGCCACCAGTGACTCCTACGGGAGGGAGAACACCGGGGAGCTGTTTTTT